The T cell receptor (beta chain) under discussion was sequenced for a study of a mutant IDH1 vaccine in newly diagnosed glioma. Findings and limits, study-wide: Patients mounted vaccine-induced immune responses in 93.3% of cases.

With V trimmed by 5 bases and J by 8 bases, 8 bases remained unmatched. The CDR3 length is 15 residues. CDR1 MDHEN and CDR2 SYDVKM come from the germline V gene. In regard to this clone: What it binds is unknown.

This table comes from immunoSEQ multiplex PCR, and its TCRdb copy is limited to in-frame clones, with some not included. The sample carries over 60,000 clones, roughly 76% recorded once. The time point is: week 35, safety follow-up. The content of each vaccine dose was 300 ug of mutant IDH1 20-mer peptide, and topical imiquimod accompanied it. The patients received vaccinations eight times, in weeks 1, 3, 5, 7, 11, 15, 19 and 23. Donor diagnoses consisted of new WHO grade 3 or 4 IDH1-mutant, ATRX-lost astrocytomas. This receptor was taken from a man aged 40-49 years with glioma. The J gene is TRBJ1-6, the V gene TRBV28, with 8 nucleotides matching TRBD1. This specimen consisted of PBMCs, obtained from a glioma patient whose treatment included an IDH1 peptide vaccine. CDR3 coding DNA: TGTGCCAGCAGTCCCGGACAGGGCGTAGATTCACCCCTCCACTTT. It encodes CASSPGQGVDSPLHF.